This is a list of T cell receptor beta chains from one sample in a study of shared clonotypes between healthy human individuals. The repertoire was sequenced with immunoSEQ multiplex PCR; TCRdb's copy has only in-frame clones and lacks some. The sample lists millions of clones; just under 95% were seen once. The source material was naive CD8+ T cells sorted from blood. The receptor source for this set is a man between 18 and 29 years old in good health. CDR3s include the opening cysteine and the closing phenylalanine or tryptophan. D genes are given only for firm matches. Expanded clones get a size class; other rows say once, few or many, or leave the size out.

V gene: TRBV4-3; clone size: -; D gene: -; J gene: TRBJ2-1; CDR3 protein: CASSKRGIRGYEQFF; CDR3 DNA: TGCGCCAGCAGTAAGCGAGGGATTAGGGGCTATGAGCAGTTCTTC
V gene: TRBV9; clone size: -; D gene: -; J gene: TRBJ2-7; CDR3 protein: CASSVVPTGYEQYF; CDR3 DNA: TGTGCCAGCAGCGTAGTCCCGACAGGCTACGAGCAGTACTTC
V gene: TRBV13; clone size: -; D gene: TRBD1; J gene: TRBJ2-7; CDR3 protein: CASSPGQDYEQYF; CDR3 DNA: TGTGCCAGCAGCCCCGGACAGGACTACGAGCAGTACTTC
V gene: TRBV9; clone size: -; D gene: TRBD2; J gene: TRBJ2-7; CDR3 protein: CASSVGVSGLIYEQYF; CDR3 DNA: TGTGCCAGCAGCGTAGGTGTTAGCGGGCTCATCTACGAGCAGTACTTC
V gene: TRBV19; clone size: -; D gene: -; J gene: TRBJ2-1; CDR3 protein: CASLGDYYNEQFF; CDR3 DNA: TGTGCCAGCCTCGGAGACTACTACAATGAGCAGTTCTTC
V gene: TRBV9; clone size: -; D gene: -; J gene: TRBJ1-1; CDR3 protein: CASSDSPDTEAFF; CDR3 DNA: TGTGCCAGCAGCGACTCTCCCGACACTGAAGCTTTCTTT
V gene: TRBV6-1; clone size: -; D gene: TRBD2; J gene: TRBJ2-7; CDR3 protein: CASSEDWTSGVEQYF; CDR3 DNA: TGTGCCAGCAGTGAAGACTGGACTAGCGGAGTCGAGCAGTACTTC
V gene: TRBV19; clone size: -; D gene: -; J gene: TRBJ1-2; CDR3 protein: CASSIEGSYGYTF; CDR3 DNA: TGTGCCAGTAGTATAGAGGGCAGCTATGGCTACACCTTC
V gene: TRBV19; clone size: -; D gene: -; J gene: TRBJ1-1; CDR3 protein: CASSYRGTEAFF; CDR3 DNA: TGTGCCAGTAGCTACAGAGGGACTGAAGCTTTCTTT
V gene: TRBV4-1; clone size: once; D gene: TRBD1; J gene: TRBJ1-4; CDR3 protein: CASSRTGDEKLFF; CDR3 DNA: TGCGCCAGCAGCCGGACAGGGGATGAAAAACTGTTTTTT
V gene: TRBV6-5; clone size: -; D gene: -; J gene: TRBJ2-5; CDR3 protein: CASSTGRIQETQYF; CDR3 DNA: TGTGCCAGCAGTACAGGGCGGATCCAAGAGACCCAGTACTTC
V gene: TRBV23-1; clone size: -; D gene: -; J gene: TRBJ2-7; CDR3 protein: CASSQLVGVYEQYF; CDR3 DNA: TGCGCCAGCAGTCAATTGGTGGGGGTCTACGAGCAGTACTTC
V gene: TRBV28; clone size: -; D gene: TRBD1; J gene: TRBJ1-1; CDR3 protein: CASSLRDRYYLNTEAFF; CDR3 DNA: TGTGCCAGCAGTTTAAGGGACAGATATTACTTGAACACTGAAGCTTTCTTT
V gene: TRBV6-5; clone size: -; D gene: -; J gene: TRBJ2-7; CDR3 protein: CASSYASLGNEQYF; CDR3 DNA: TGTGCCAGCAGTTACGCTTCCCTGGGGAACGAGCAGTACTTC
V gene: TRBV30; clone size: once; D gene: -; J gene: TRBJ2-5; CDR3 protein: CAWTGGETQYF; CDR3 DNA: TGTGCCTGGACCGGGGGAGAGACCCAGTACTTC
V gene: TRBV6-7; clone size: -; D gene: -; J gene: TRBJ1-5; CDR3 protein: CASSYSRDGGYQPQHF; CDR3 DNA: TGTGCCAGCAGTTACTCTAGGGACGGAGGCTATCAGCCCCAGCATTTT
V gene: TRBV11-2; clone size: -; D gene: -; J gene: TRBJ2-3; CDR3 protein: CASSLVGGADTQYF; CDR3 DNA: TGTGCCAGCAGCTTAGTGGGGGGCGCAGATACGCAGTATTTT
V gene: TRBV6-1; clone size: -; D gene: TRBD2; J gene: TRBJ2-7; CDR3 protein: CASSERAGTSPPGTYEQYF; CDR3 DNA: TGTGCCAGCAGTGAAAGGGCGGGGACTAGCCCACCGGGCACTTACGAGCAGTACTTC
V gene: TRBV5-4; clone size: -; D gene: TRBD2; J gene: TRBJ2-1; CDR3 protein: CASRPEREWYNEQFF; CDR3 DNA: TGTGCCAGCAGACCAGAGCGGGAGTGGTACAATGAGCAGTTCTTC
V gene: TRBV6-1; clone size: once; D gene: TRBD1; J gene: TRBJ1-1; CDR3 protein: CATGTWTGFNTEAFF; CDR3 DNA: TGTGCCACCGGGACGTGGACAGGATTTAACACTGAAGCTTTCTTT
V gene: TRBV27; clone size: -; D gene: -; J gene: TRBJ2-7; CDR3 protein: CASSFTGSSYEQYF; CDR3 DNA: TGTGCCAGCAGTTTCACAGGGAGCTCCTACGAGCAGTACTTC
V gene: TRBV10-2; clone size: -; D gene: -; J gene: TRBJ1-1; CDR3 protein: CASSEYVDTEAFF; CDR3 DNA: TGCGCCAGCAGTGAGTACGTTGACACTGAAGCTTTCTTT
V gene: TRBV7-8; clone size: -; D gene: -; J gene: TRBJ2-7; CDR3 protein: CASGAGGYEQYF; CDR3 DNA: TGTGCCAGCGGCGCCGGGGGTTACGAGCAGTACTTC
V gene: TRBV6-5; clone size: -; D gene: TRBD1; J gene: TRBJ2-1; CDR3 protein: CASSYSNEGATMDQFF; CDR3 DNA: TGTGCCAGCAGTTACTCGAACGAGGGGGCGACTATGGACCAGTTCTTC
V gene: TRBV5-4; clone size: once; D gene: TRBD1; J gene: TRBJ1-1; CDR3 protein: CASSWGTVLNTEAFF; CDR3 DNA: TGTGCCAGCAGCTGGGGGACAGTATTGAACACTGAAGCTTTCTTT
V gene: TRBV14; clone size: -; D gene: -; J gene: TRBJ1-1; CDR3 protein: CASSQGPGDTEAFF; CDR3 DNA: TGTGCCAGCAGCCAAGGTCCAGGGGATACTGAAGCTTTCTTT
V gene: TRBV4-3; clone size: -; D gene: TRBD2; J gene: TRBJ2-7; CDR3 protein: CASSQALAGGLEEQYF; CDR3 DNA: TGCGCCAGCAGCCAAGCCCTAGCGGGAGGATTAGAGGAGCAGTACTTC
V gene: TRBV15; clone size: -; D gene: -; J gene: TRBJ1-5; CDR3 protein: CATSRTGTADQPQHF; CDR3 DNA: TGTGCCACCAGCAGAACCGGGACGGCAGATCAGCCCCAGCATTTT
V gene: TRBV13; clone size: -; D gene: -; J gene: TRBJ2-7; CDR3 protein: CASSVREDEQYF; CDR3 DNA: TGTGCCAGCAGCGTGCGTGAGGACGAGCAGTACTTC
V gene: TRBV9; clone size: once; D gene: -; J gene: TRBJ2-3; CDR3 protein: CASSVETVTDTQYF; CDR3 DNA: TGTGCCAGCAGCGTAGAAACCGTCACAGATACGCAGTATTTT
V gene: TRBV6-5; clone size: -; D gene: -; J gene: TRBJ2-2; CDR3 protein: CASSSQDVNTGELFF; CDR3 DNA: TGTGCCAGCAGTTCCCAGGACGTGAACACCGGGGAGCTGTTTTTT
V gene: TRBV4-1; clone size: -; D gene: -; J gene: TRBJ2-7; CDR3 protein: CASSQAEPYEQYF; CDR3 DNA: TGCGCCAGCAGCCAAGCCGAACCCTACGAGCAGTACTTC
V gene: TRBV10-3; clone size: -; D gene: -; J gene: TRBJ2-7; CDR3 protein: CAAFSGTGYEQYF; CDR3 DNA: TGTGCCGCCTTCTCCGGGACGGGTTACGAGCAGTACTTT
V gene: TRBV2; clone size: -; D gene: -; J gene: TRBJ2-5; CDR3 protein: CASRELRGASRETQYF; CDR3 DNA: TGTGCCAGCAGGGAGTTGAGGGGGGCCTCCCGAGAGACCCAGTACTTC
V gene: TRBV9; clone size: -; D gene: -; J gene: TRBJ1-2; CDR3 protein: CASSVNTEGDGYTF; CDR3 DNA: TGTGCCAGCAGCGTAAATACAGAAGGAGATGGCTACACCTTC
V gene: TRBV2; clone size: -; D gene: -; J gene: TRBJ1-4; CDR3 protein: CASHIRAQGGEANEKLFF; CDR3 DNA: TGTGCCAGCCACATTAGAGCCCAGGGTGGGGAGGCTAATGAAAAACTGTTTTTT
V gene: TRBV19; clone size: -; D gene: TRBD1; J gene: TRBJ1-5; CDR3 protein: CASSTGANGNQPQHF; CDR3 DNA: TGTGCCAGTAGCACAGGGGCTAATGGCAATCAGCCCCAGCATTTT
V gene: TRBV5-8; clone size: -; D gene: -; J gene: TRBJ1-1; CDR3 protein: CASSLAGDGNTEAFF; CDR3 DNA: TGTGCCAGCAGCTTGGCAGGGGATGGGAACACTGAAGCTTTCTTT
V gene: TRBV4-1; clone size: -; D gene: -; J gene: TRBJ2-1; CDR3 protein: CASSQRGSLVSHNEQFF; CDR3 DNA: TGCGCCAGCAGCCAACGAGGGTCCTTAGTGAGCCACAATGAGCAGTTCTTC
V gene: TRBV5-6; clone size: -; D gene: -; J gene: TRBJ1-1; CDR3 protein: CASSLGDLTEAFF; CDR3 DNA: TGTGCCAGCAGCTTGGGGGACCTCACTGAAGCTTTCTTT
V gene: TRBV29-1; clone size: -; D gene: -; J gene: TRBJ1-2; CDR3 protein: CSAEDGLYGYTF; CDR3 DNA: TGCAGCGCAGAGGACGGACTCTATGGCTACACCTTC
V gene: TRBV5-1; clone size: -; D gene: TRBD1; J gene: TRBJ1-6; CDR3 protein: CASSSPGQGASPLHF; CDR3 DNA: TGCGCCAGCAGCTCGCCGGGACAGGGAGCTTCACCCCTCCACTTT
V gene: TRBV2; clone size: -; D gene: TRBD2; J gene: TRBJ2-1; CDR3 protein: CAIDSGTSGRNEQFF; CDR3 DNA: TGTGCCATCGATTCCGGGACTAGCGGGAGGAATGAGCAGTTCTTC
V gene: TRBV9; clone size: -; D gene: -; J gene: TRBJ2-1; CDR3 protein: CASSVGGSDEQFF; CDR3 DNA: TGTGCCAGCAGCGTAGGCGGGTCTGATGAGCAGTTCTTC
V gene: TRBV7-2; clone size: -; D gene: -; J gene: TRBJ2-7; CDR3 protein: CASSFTGNSYEQYF; CDR3 DNA: TGTGCCAGCAGCTTTACAGGGAACTCCTACGAGCAGTACTTC
V gene: TRBV4-2; clone size: -; D gene: -; J gene: TRBJ2-7; CDR3 protein: CASSQVLGGYEQYF; CDR3 DNA: TGTGCCAGCAGCCAAGTGTTAGGGGGCTACGAGCAGTACTTC
V gene: TRBV7-9; clone size: -; D gene: TRBD1; J gene: TRBJ2-7; CDR3 protein: CASSETGQGGPSEQYF; CDR3 DNA: TGTGCCAGCAGCGAGACGGGACAGGGGGGCCCCAGCGAGCAGTACTTC
V gene: TRBV19; clone size: -; D gene: TRBD1; J gene: TRBJ2-3; CDR3 protein: CASSYQGALTDTQYF; CDR3 DNA: TGTGCCAGTAGTTATCAGGGGGCATTGACAGATACGCAGTATTTT
V gene: TRBV10-2; clone size: once; D gene: -; J gene: TRBJ2-3; CDR3 protein: CASSEFKVDTQYF; CDR3 DNA: TGCGCCAGCAGTGAATTTAAGGTAGATACGCAGTATTTT
V gene: TRBV4-1; clone size: -; D gene: -; J gene: TRBJ1-4; CDR3 protein: CASSQDGFGTEDEKLFF; CDR3 DNA: TGCGCCAGCAGCCAAGATGGATTCGGGACGGAGGATGAAAAACTGTTTTTT
V gene: TRBV27; clone size: -; D gene: -; J gene: TRBJ2-1; CDR3 protein: CASSFPGNKNEQFF; CDR3 DNA: TGTGCCAGCAGTTTCCCAGGTAACAAGAATGAGCAGTTCTTC